Listed here are 12 T cell receptor beta chains from one sample, sequenced in a study of blood T cell repertoires in COVID-19. TCRdb keeps only in-frame clones here, not all; method: immunoSEQ multiplex PCR. The sample holds tens of thousands of clones, about nine tenths seen once. Sample: peripheral blood. These receptors were obtained from a woman older than 75 with acute or convalescent COVID-19.

The V gene is TRBV27, the J gene TRBJ2-4, with 7 bases aligning to TRBD2. The ends lost 4 bases at V and 1 base at J; junction bases unmatched: 4. The germline CDR1 and CDR2 sequences are MNHEY and SMNVEV (reference sequence). The CDR3 extends over 15 amino acids. CDR3: CASSWVGGAKNIQYF. In DNA, the CDR3 is TGTGCCAGCAGTTGGGTGGGGGGGGCCAAAAACATTCAGTACTTC.

This clone appeared a single time. V and J are TRBV30 and TRBJ1-4, with 9 bases aligning to TRBD1. Unmatched junction bases numbered 8, after V lost 4 bases and J lost 8 bases. Germline values: CDR1 GTSNPN, CDR2 SVGIG (reference sequence). This CDR3 is 14 amino acids long. CDR3 nucleotide sequence: TGTGCCTGGAATCCGGGACAGGGACACGAAAAACTGTTTTTT. This encodes CAWNPGQGHEKLFF.

This chain uses TRBV10-2 with TRBJ1-1; 9 bases are shared with TRBD1. Germline V lookup: CDR1 WSHSY, CDR2 SAAADI. This CDR3 spans 15 amino acids. Trimming took 2 bases from V and 4 from J; bases not matched to a gene: 5. The CDR3 loop is CASSERTGAPTEAFF. CDR3 DNA sequence: TGCGCCAGCAGTGAGCGGACAGGGGCCCCCACTGAAGCTTTCTTT.

The rearrangement uses TRBV2 and TRBJ1-4; a weak D match, TRBD1 (5 bases). There are 16 residues in the CDR3. Germline CDR1 and CDR2: SNHLY and FYNNEI. The V gene lost 4 bases and the J gene lost 2 bases, with 14 bases spanning the gap. The CDR3 coding sequence is TGTGCCAGCAGTGGGCGGATAGGGGTTACTAATGAAAAACTGTTTTTT. Translating it yields CASSGRIGVTNEKLFF.

The V and J genes are TRBV10-3 and TRBJ1-5; tentatively, D is TRBD1 (6 bases). CDR1 is ENHRY and CDR2 is SYGVKD in the germline V gene. With 3 bases removed from V and 4 bases from J, the gap between germline ends came to 13 bases. The CDR3 length is 15 residues. The CDR3: CAISDSGGPNQPQHF. In DNA, the CDR3 is TGTGCCATCAGTGATTCGGGGGGGCCAAATCAGCCCCAGCATTTT.

This chain joins TRBV7-8 and TRBJ1-6; 9 nucleotides agree with TRBD1. This CDR3 has 14 residues. Germline-derived CDR1 and CDR2 are SGHVS and FQNEAQ. The J segment lost 8 bases and the V segment lost 4 bases, leaving 3 bases of the junction unmatched. The CDR3 sequence: CASSYGQGHSPLHF. CDR3 sequence (DNA): TGTGCCAGCAGCTACGGACAGGGGCATTCACCCCTCCACTTT.

This rearrangement joins TRBV4-3 to TRBJ2-7; D is perhaps TRBD1 (6 bases). The V end was cut by 1 base, the J end by 6 bases, with 10 bases between. This CDR3 region has 13 residues. Germline V gene lookup returns CDR1 LGHNA and CDR2 YSLEER. The CDR3 nucleotides read TGCGCCAGCAGCCAAGGGGGGCCGGCCGAGCAGTACTTC. Its translation: CASSQGGPAEQYF.

The chain joins TRBV5-1 to TRBJ2-1, with TRBD1 identical over 9 bases. There are 14 residues in the CDR3. The J segment lost 3 bases and the V segment lost 3 bases, leaving 1 base of the junction unmatched. CDR1 is SGHRS and CDR2 is YFSETQ in the germline V gene. Here the CDR3 reads CASSSGQGYNEQFF. For the CDR3, the DNA is TGCGCCAGCAGCTCGGGACAGGGCTACAATGAGCAGTTCTTC.

This chain joins TRBV7-9 and TRBJ1-2; 7 bases match TRBD1. CDR1 is SEHNR and CDR2 is FQNEAQ in the germline V gene (reference sequence). The ends lost 2 bases at V and 8 bases at J; junction bases unmatched: 8. There are 14 residues in the CDR3. CDR3 DNA sequence: TGTGCCAGCAGCTTACTAGGACAGGCGTACGGCTACACCTTC. Translation: CASSLLGQAYGYTF.

The genes are TRBV10-3 and TRBJ2-1; 11 nucleotides agree with TRBD2. The CDR3 is 15 residues long. Trimming at V came to 0 bases and at J to 6 bases, leaving 1 base not matched to a gene. Germline V CDR1 and CDR2: ENHRY, SYGVKD. The CDR3, as DNA: TGTGCCATCAGTGAGTCACTAGCGGGGGTCAATGAGCAGTTCTTC. It specifies CAISESLAGVNEQFF.

V is TRBV5-1 and J is TRBJ2-5; TRBD2 is a possible D gene (5 bases). V lost 1 base and J lost 5, with 9 bases in between. Germline lookup yields CDR1 SGHRS and CDR2 YFSETQ. This CDR3 is 13 amino acids long. CDR3 sequence: CASSLLPGETQYF. The CDR3 DNA reads TGCGCCAGCAGCTTGCTCCCGGGGGAGACCCAGTACTTC.

This rearrangement joins TRBV5-6 to TRBJ2-3; D gene ambiguous. The CDR3 has 13 residues. The germline CDR1 and CDR2 sequences are SGHDT and YYEEEE. V was shortened by 6 bases and J by 4 bases, with 12 bases between the two germline ends. CDR3: CASMNSLSDTQYF. CDR3 sequence (DNA): TGTGCCAGCATGAACAGTCTTTCAGATACGCAGTATTTT.